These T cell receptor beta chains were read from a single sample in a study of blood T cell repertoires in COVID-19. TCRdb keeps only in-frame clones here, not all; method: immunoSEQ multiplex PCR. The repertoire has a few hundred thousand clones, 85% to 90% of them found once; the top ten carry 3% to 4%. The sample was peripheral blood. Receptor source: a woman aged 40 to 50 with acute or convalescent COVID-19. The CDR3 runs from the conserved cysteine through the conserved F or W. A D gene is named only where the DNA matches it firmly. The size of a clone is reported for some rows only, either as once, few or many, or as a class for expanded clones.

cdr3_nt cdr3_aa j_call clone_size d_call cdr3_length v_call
TGTGCCAGCAGTGAAGCCCTGGGGACAGGGGACCAGCCCCAGCATTTT CASSEALGTGDQPQHF TRBJ1-5 - TRBD1 16 TRBV6-1
TGCGCCAGCAGCTCTCTAGCGGGGGCGCCCCGTGGAGAGACCCAGTACTTC CASSSLAGAPRGETQYF TRBJ2-5 - TRBD2 17 TRBV4-1
TGCAGCGGAAACAGGGGGCCGGGTGAAGCTTTCTTT CSGNRGPGEAFF TRBJ1-1 - TRBD1 12 TRBV29-1
TGTGCCAGTAGGCACGGGGTCAATAATTCACCCCTCCACTTT CASRHGVNNSPLHF TRBJ1-6 once - 14 TRBV19
TGTGCCAGCAGCTTGCCGGGGACTGTGTACAATGAGCAGTTCTTC CASSLPGTVYNEQFF TRBJ2-1 - - 15 TRBV11-2
TGTGCCAGCAGCTTAGTCTATTGGGACAGGGCACACGGGGATACGCAGTATTTT CASSLVYWDRAHGDTQYF TRBJ2-3 - TRBD1 18 TRBV7-9
TGTGCCAGCAGTTACTCGTGGGGGCACACCATATATTTT CASSYSWGHTIYF TRBJ1-3 - - 13 TRBV6-5
TGTGCCAGCAGCTTCTCTTGGGGACTAGCGGACAATGAGCAGTTCTTC CASSFSWGLADNEQFF TRBJ2-1 once TRBD2 16 TRBV5-6
TGTGCCAGCAGTAGAAGTCAGTCTGAAGCTTTCTTT CASSRSQSEAFF TRBJ1-1 - - 12 TRBV12-3/TRBV12-4
TGCGCCAGCAGCCAAATACTCCGGGATCGAGTGCATGAGCAGTTCTTC CASSQILRDRVHEQFF TRBJ2-1 once - 16 TRBV4-1
TGTGCCAGCTCACCACAGGGGGCGAACACCGGGGAGCTGTTTTTT CASSPQGANTGELFF TRBJ2-2 - - 15 TRBV18
TGTGCCAGCAGTCCCCGGGACAGGGTCGTCCATAAATATTTT CASSPRDRVVHKYF TRBJ1-3 - TRBD1 14 TRBV2
TGTGCAAGTCGCTTAGCTCCATGGAGGCAGGGGAATCAGCCCCAGCATTTT CASRLAPWRQGNQPQHF TRBJ1-5 - - 17 TRBV12-2
TGTGCCAGCACTCTACCCCCAGCGGGCAGGCAGCCCCAGCATTTT CASTLPPAGRQPQHF TRBJ1-5 once - 15 TRBV6-5
TGTGCCAGCAGCTTAGGACCGGGGATCAAAGAGACCCAGTACTTC CASSLGPGIKETQYF TRBJ2-5 - - 15 TRBV11-2
TGCGCCAGCAGCTTGGGACAAAACTCCCATTCACCCCTCCACTTT CASSLGQNSHSPLHF TRBJ1-6 - - 15 TRBV5-1
TGTGCCTGGGCAGGGAACACTGAAGCTTTCTTT CAWAGNTEAFF TRBJ1-1 - - 11 TRBV30
TGTGCCAGCAGCAAAGCTCGGACAGACCTGACAACTAATGAAAAACTGTTTTTT CASSKARTDLTTNEKLFF TRBJ1-4 - - 18 TRBV21-1
TGTGCCAGCAGCCGGGATAAGGGTTCTGGAAACACCATATATTTT CASSRDKGSGNTIYF TRBJ1-3 - - 15 TRBV6-5
TGTGCCAGCAGTTTCGGGAGCTCCTATAATTCACCCCTCCACTTT CASSFGSSYNSPLHF TRBJ1-6 - - 15 TRBV27
TGCGCCAGCAGACCGACAGCCACTAATGAAAAACTGTTTTTT CASRPTATNEKLFF TRBJ1-4 - - 14 TRBV5-1
TGTGCCACCTCCCGGGGGAACACCGGGGAGCTGTTTTTT CATSRGNTGELFF TRBJ2-2 - - 13 TRBV6-5
TGTGCCAGCAGTTTAGGTAGATTCCTCGGGGAGCTGTTTTTT CASSLGRFLGELFF TRBJ2-2 - - 14 TRBV27
TGTGCCAGCAGCTTGGACAGTACCTCGCCCGGGGGGAACACTGAAGCTTTCTTT CASSLDSTSPGGNTEAFF TRBJ1-1 - - 18 TRBV5-4
TGTGCCAGCTCCGATCGCCCCGAGAGCAATCAGCCCCAGCATTTT CASSDRPESNQPQHF TRBJ1-5 - - 15 TRBV9
TGTGCCAGCAGCTCTGGGCCAAATAATTCACCCCTCCACTTT CASSSGPNNSPLHF TRBJ1-6 few - 14 TRBV7-3
TGTGCCAACCGGGACAGCACCTCTGGAAACACCATATATTTT CANRDSTSGNTIYF TRBJ1-3 - TRBD1 14 TRBV10-3
TGTGCCTGGAGGTTCCGAGACAGGGTGCTTGGCTACACCTTC CAWRFRDRVLGYTF TRBJ1-2 - TRBD1 14 TRBV30
TGTGCCAGCAGTGATGATGAAGGGAGGGTAGGGGCTTTCTTT CASSDDEGRVGAFF TRBJ1-1 few - 14 TRBV6-4
TGCGCCAGCAGTGACCACAGGCATTTTAACTATGGCTACACCTTC CASSDHRHFNYGYTF TRBJ1-2 - - 15 TRBV10-1
TGTGCCAGCAGTTTCCGGACGGGGGGTGGAGAGACCCAGTACTTC CASSFRTGGGETQYF TRBJ2-5 - TRBD2 15 TRBV27
TGTGCCAGCAGTTACGGCAGGGCTTCGAACACTGAAGCTTTCTTT CASSYGRASNTEAFF TRBJ1-1 - - 15 TRBV6-5
TGTGCCAGTAGCTTGGGGGAGGGTATGGCCTACAATGAGCAGTTCTTC CASSLGEGMAYNEQFF TRBJ2-1 - TRBD2 16 TRBV19
TGTGCCAGCAGCAGGGGACAGGGACTGAACACTGAAGCTTTCTTT CASSRGQGLNTEAFF TRBJ1-1 once TRBD1 15 TRBV7-8
TGTGCCAGCTCACCAACAGGGTTTGACTACACCTTC CASSPTGFDYTF TRBJ1-2 - - 12 TRBV18
TGTGCCAGCAGCCAAAACAGGGTAATACCTGGAAACACCATATATTTT CASSQNRVIPGNTIYF TRBJ1-3 - - 16 TRBV14
TGTGCCAGCAGCCAAAATAGCGGGGGGGCCAAAATAGATACGCAGTATTTT CASSQNSGGAKIDTQYF TRBJ2-3 - TRBD2 17 TRBV3-1/TRBV3-2
TGTGCCAGCAGCGGACGACTAGCGGGGGGCCAAAGCACAGATACGCAGTATTTT CASSGRLAGGQSTDTQYF TRBJ2-3 - TRBD2 18 TRBV9
TGTGCCAGTAGCCCCAACAGGGGGAGGAATGAAAAACTGTTTTTT CASSPNRGRNEKLFF TRBJ1-4 - TRBD1 15 TRBV19
TGTGCCAGCAGCCCCGGGGATATGAACACTGAAGCTTTCTTT CASSPGDMNTEAFF TRBJ1-1 - - 14 TRBV7-2
TGTGCCAGCAGTCCACGAGGGGGTCGGTTTGGAGAGACCCAGTACTTC CASSPRGGRFGETQYF TRBJ2-5 - - 16 TRBV27
TGTGCCAGCTCACCTTCCTGGCAGGATGGCTACACCTTC CASSPSWQDGYTF TRBJ1-2 - - 13 TRBV18
TGCGCCAGCAGCCCTAGTGGCCGGGAAAAACTGTTTTTT CASSPSGREKLFF TRBJ1-4 - - 13 TRBV4-1
TGTGCCAGCAGAAACAACAGGGGCGCCGGGGAGCTGTTTTTT CASRNNRGAGELFF TRBJ2-2 - TRBD1 14 TRBV2
TGTGCCAGCAGCTCGGACAGGGGGCCCAGGAACACTGAAGCTTTCTTT CASSSDRGPRNTEAFF TRBJ1-1 - TRBD1 16 TRBV7-9
TGTGCCAGCAGCCCTCAGGGGGCGGCGAACACTGAAGCTTTCTTT CASSPQGAANTEAFF TRBJ1-1 - TRBD1 15 TRBV27
TGCGCCAGCAGCCCCAATGGGGGGGGGTCCCCCTATGGCTACACCTTC CASSPNGGGSPYGYTF TRBJ1-2 - - 16 TRBV4-1
TGTGCCAGCAGCTTAGTAGCGGGGGAAGCTCAAGAGCAGTTCTTC CASSLVAGEAQEQFF TRBJ2-1 - TRBD2 15 TRBV11-2
TGTGCCAGCAATTTACACGGACAGGGACAACAGCCCCAGCATTTT CASNLHGQGQQPQHF TRBJ1-5 - TRBD1 15 TRBV6-5
TGTGCCAGCAGAGCCGGACAGGGCACTGAAGCTTTCTTT CASRAGQGTEAFF TRBJ1-1 - TRBD1 13 TRBV12-3/TRBV12-4
TGCAGCGTACTAAGTGGGACAGCCTTGAACACTGAAGCTTTCTTT CSVLSGTALNTEAFF TRBJ1-1 few TRBD1 15 TRBV29-1
TGTGCCAGTAGTATTCTTACAGGAAACTATGGCTACACCTTC CASSILTGNYGYTF TRBJ1-2 - - 14 TRBV19
TGTGCCACCAGTTGGGGGGCTGGGGCCAACGTCCTGACTTTC CATSWGAGANVLTF TRBJ2-6 - - 14 TRBV24-1